Listed below are T cell receptor beta chains from one sample, sequenced in a study of early T cells in non-severe SARS-CoV-2 infection. TCRdb itself ran the 5' RACE reads through MiXCR, one entry per CDR3 protein. This table holds under 85,000 distinct CDR3 sequences, around 12% found once. Sequencing used whole blood, obtained at baseline. The receptor set was obtained from an adult who was a healthcare worker with PCR-confirmed SARS-CoV-2 infection or an uninfected control (not recorded which). The donor label of this sample is uncertain. Both conserved end residues are part of each CDR3. Fields, in order: D gene, J gene, V gene, clone size, CDR3 protein, CDR3 DNA. The D gene is left open where the match is weak. Some rows mark clone size as missing; the rest say once, few, many or name a class of expanded clone.

TRBD2	TRBJ2-1	TRBV10-3	many	CAIRGLAGGPGEQFF	TGTGCCATCAGGGGACTAGCGGGGGGCCCCGGTGAGCAGTTCTTC
TRBD1	TRBJ2-7	TRBV4-1	many	CASTVSGGYEQYF	TGCGCCAGCACCGTGTCAGGGGGATATGAGCAGTACTTC
TRBD1	TRBJ2-5	TRBV29-1	.	CSAGRDRETQYF	TGCAGCGCGGGGCGGGACAGGGAGACCCAGTACTTC
.	TRBJ1-1	TRBV7-8	few	CASSPGQLREAFF	TGTGCCAGCAGCCCAGGACAGCTACGAGAAGCTTTCTTT
.	TRBJ1-2	TRBV28	many	CASRTPGPEGYTF	TGTGCCAGCAGAACTCCGGGACCTGAAGGCTACACCTTC
.	TRBJ1-2	TRBV29-1	many	CSVARGIDGYTF	TGCAGCGTTGCCAGGGGAATAGATGGCTACACCTTC
.	TRBJ1-6	TRBV5-1	many	CASSLVRRTDNSPLHF	TGCGCCAGCAGCTTGGTCAGGCGGACGGATAATTCACCCCTCCACTTT
TRBD1	TRBJ1-2	TRBV27	few	CASSPHRGNYGYTF	TGTGCCAGCAGTCCCCACAGGGGTAACTATGGCTACACCTTC
TRBD2	TRBJ2-1	TRBV7-6	many	CASSTSSGRIHEQFF	TGTGCCAGCAGCACCTCTAGCGGGAGAATCCATGAGCAGTTCTTC
.	TRBJ1-1	TRBV7-9	.	CASSEARALVTEAFF	TGTGCCAGCAGCGAAGCCCGGGCCCTCGTCACTGAAGCTTTCTTT
.	TRBJ2-5	TRBV6-1	many	CASSEAYLRTQETQYF	TGTGCCAGCAGTGAAGCTTACCTCCGGACCCAAGAGACCCAGTACTTC
TRBD2	TRBJ2-3	TRBV29-1	many	CSVVRGLAEADTQYF	TGCAGCGTTGTTCGGGGACTAGCTGAGGCAGATACGCAGTATTTT
.	TRBJ2-7	TRBV11-2	.	CASSLAGGITPYEQYF	TGTGCCAGCAGCTTAGCCGGGGGAATTACTCCCTACGAGCAGTACTTC
TRBD2	TRBJ2-1	TRBV20-1	few	CSAPGTSGGYNEQFF	TGCAGTGCCCCAGGCACTAGCGGGGGTTACAATGAGCAGTTCTTC
.	TRBJ1-5	TRBV4-1	.	CASSLYGGNQPQHF	TGCGCCAGCAGCCTCTACGGGGGCAATCAGCCCCAGCATTTT
TRBD1	TRBJ1-2	TRBV30	.	CAWKGQGIDGYTF	TGTGCCTGGAAGGGACAGGGGATCGATGGCTACACCTTC
.	TRBJ2-7	TRBV11-2	.	CASSLDPAGYNEQYF	TGTGCCAGCAGCTTAGATCCCGCAGGGTACAACGAGCAGTACTTC
.	TRBJ1-6	TRBV7-2	few	CASSLWFGLNSPLHF	TGTGCCAGCAGCTTATGGTTCGGTTTAAATTCACCCCTCCACTTT
.	TRBJ2-5	TRBV7-3	.	CASSLYGTPGETQYF	TGTGCCAGCAGCTTATACGGGACTCCGGGGGAGACCCAGTACTTC
.	TRBJ2-1	TRBV6-2/TRBV6-3	many	CASSFAPQVYEQFF	TGTGCCAGCAGTTTCGCCCCTCAAGTGTATGAGCAGTTCTTC
TRBD1	TRBJ2-4	TRBV3-1	.	CASSLTTGENIQYF	TGTGCCAGCAGCCTGACCACAGGGGAAAACATTCAGTACTTC
TRBD2	TRBJ2-1	TRBV12-3/TRBV12-4	few	CASSYGLAGEQFF	TGTGCCAGCAGTTACGGACTAGCGGGGGAGCAGTTCTTC
.	TRBJ1-5	TRBV6-5	few	CASRGVNQPQHF	TGTGCCAGCAGGGGGGTGAATCAGCCCCAGCATTTT
TRBD2	TRBJ2-7	TRBV2	few	CASRTSGGQPYEQYF	TGTGCCAGCAGGACTAGCGGGGGCCAACCCTACGAGCAGTACTTC
TRBD1	TRBJ1-2	TRBV11-2	many	CASSLGTGGAMSYGYTF	TGTGCCAGCAGCTTAGGGACAGGGGGCGCGATGAGCTATGGCTACACCTTC
.	TRBJ2-1	TRBV7-3	.	CASSSTPSSYNEQFF	TGTGCCAGCAGCTCGACCCCGAGCTCCTACAATGAGCAGTTCTTC
TRBD2	TRBJ2-3	TRBV4-3	few	CASSQETVAGGTDTQYF	TGCGCCAGCAGCCAAGAGACTGTAGCGGGGGGCACAGATACGCAGTATTTT
TRBD2	TRBJ2-1	TRBV2	.	CASSAGLAGKYNEQFF	TGTGCCAGCAGTGCTGGGCTAGCGGGGAAATACAATGAGCAGTTCTTC
.	TRBJ1-2	TRBV9	many	CASSVDYTARLNYGYTF	TGTGCCAGCAGCGTAGATTATACAGCTCGGTTGAACTATGGCTACACCTTC
.	TRBJ2-5	TRBV29-1	.	CSVEEGLAETQYF	TGCAGCGTTGAAGAAGGGCTAGCCGAGACCCAGTACTTC
.	TRBJ1-1	TRBV7-6	.	CASSLETVSEAFF	TGTGCCAGCAGCTTAGAGACGGTTTCTGAAGCTTTCTTT
.	TRBJ1-1	TRBV7-8	.	CASSLGWDTEAFF	TGTGCCAGCAGCTTAGGTTGGGACACTGAAGCTTTCTTT
TRBD1	TRBJ2-7	TRBV20-1	.	CSARAGTGKHEQYF	TGCAGTGCTAGAGCCGGGACAGGGAAACACGAGCAGTACTTC
.	TRBJ2-3	TRBV18	few	CASSPSGTDTQYF	TGTGCCAGCTCACCAAGCGGCACAGATACGCAGTATTTT